This T cell receptor beta chain was identified in a study of vaccination effects on CD4 cells after COVID-19. Germline CDR1 SNHLY, CDR2 FYNNEI. The CDR3 length is 12 residues. V was shortened by 5 bases and J by 4 bases, with 8 bases between the two germline ends. Only in-frame clones appear in the TCRdb table, and some are missing; sequencing was by immunoSEQ multiplex PCR. There are about 79,000 clones in the sample; around four fifths occur only once, and approximately 2% lies in the top ten. As for this clone: Antigen specificity is unknown.

Expansion of antigen-specific CD4+ T cells with viral peptide pools was carried out by the ViraFEST assay before sequencing. Culture lasted around eleven days before CD4+ T cell isolation. Recipients of the vaccine had no prior SARS-CoV-2 infection and negative nucleocapsid antibodies. IL-2 medium took the place of half the medium on both days 3 and 7. The chain employs TRBV2 and TRBJ2-5, with a tentative D call TRBD1 (6 bases). The input for sequencing was CD4+ T cells from PBMCs cultured with HCoV-229E spike peptides, taken before COVID-19 vaccination. This TCR was sampled from a human donor who received a COVID-19 vaccine. The CDR3 loop reads CASSPQGETQYF. CDR3 nucleotide sequence: TGTGCCAGCAGTCCACAGGGAGAGACCCAGTACTTC.